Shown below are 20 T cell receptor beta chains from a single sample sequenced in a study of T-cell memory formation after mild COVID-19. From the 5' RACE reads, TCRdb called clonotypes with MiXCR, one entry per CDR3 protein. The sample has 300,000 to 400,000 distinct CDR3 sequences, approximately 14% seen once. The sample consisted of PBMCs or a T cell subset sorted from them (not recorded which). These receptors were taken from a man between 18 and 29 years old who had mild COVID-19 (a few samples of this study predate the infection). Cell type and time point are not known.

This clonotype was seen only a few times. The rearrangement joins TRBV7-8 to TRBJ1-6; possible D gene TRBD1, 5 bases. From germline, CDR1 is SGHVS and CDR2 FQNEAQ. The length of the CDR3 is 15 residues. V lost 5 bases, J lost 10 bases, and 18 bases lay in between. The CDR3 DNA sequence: TGTGCCAGCAGCGTTCTTCAGGGATATGGGTCACCCCTCCACTTT. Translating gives CASSVLQGYGSPLHF. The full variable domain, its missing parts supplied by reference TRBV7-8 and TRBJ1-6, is GAGVSQSPRYKVAKRGQDVALRCDPISGHVSLFWYQQALGQGPEFLTYFQNEAQLDKSGLPSDRFFAERPEGSVSTLKIQRTQQEDSAVYLCASSVLQGYGSPLHFGNGTRLTVT.

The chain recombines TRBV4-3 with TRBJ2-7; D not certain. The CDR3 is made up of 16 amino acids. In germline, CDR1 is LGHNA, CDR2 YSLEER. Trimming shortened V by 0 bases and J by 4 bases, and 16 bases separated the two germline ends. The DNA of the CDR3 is TGCGCCAGCAGCCAAGACTGGGCCCGGATGAAGTACGAGCAGTACTTC. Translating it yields CASSQDWARMKYEQYF.

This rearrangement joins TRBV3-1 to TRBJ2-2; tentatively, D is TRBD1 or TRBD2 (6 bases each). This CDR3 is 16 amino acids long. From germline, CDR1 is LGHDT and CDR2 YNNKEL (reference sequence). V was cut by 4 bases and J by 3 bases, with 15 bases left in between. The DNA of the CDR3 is TGTGCCAGCAGCCTCTCATGGGGGGCCTACACCGGGGAGCTGTTTTTT. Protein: CASSLSWGAYTGELFF.

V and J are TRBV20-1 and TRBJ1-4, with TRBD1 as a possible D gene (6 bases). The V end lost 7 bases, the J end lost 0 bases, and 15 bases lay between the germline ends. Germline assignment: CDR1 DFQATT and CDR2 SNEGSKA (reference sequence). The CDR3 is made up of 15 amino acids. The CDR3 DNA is TGCAGTGTCGATTCCGCAGGGGCAACTAATGAAAAACTGTTTTTT. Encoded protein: CSVDSAGATNEKLFF.

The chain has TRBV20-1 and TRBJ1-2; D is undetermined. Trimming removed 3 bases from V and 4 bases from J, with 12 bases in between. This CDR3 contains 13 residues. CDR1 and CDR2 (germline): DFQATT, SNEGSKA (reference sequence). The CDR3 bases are TGCAGTGCTAGTCCTTGGGAGGGCTATGGCTACACCTTC. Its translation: CSASPWEGYGYTF.

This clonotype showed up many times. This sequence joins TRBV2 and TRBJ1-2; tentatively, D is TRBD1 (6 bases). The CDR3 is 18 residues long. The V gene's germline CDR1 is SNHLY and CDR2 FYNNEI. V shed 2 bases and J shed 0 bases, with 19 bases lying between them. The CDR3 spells CASSEKDRRGPANYGYTF. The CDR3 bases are TGTGCCAGCAGTGAAAAAGACAGGAGGGGTCCTGCTAACTATGGCTACACCTTC.

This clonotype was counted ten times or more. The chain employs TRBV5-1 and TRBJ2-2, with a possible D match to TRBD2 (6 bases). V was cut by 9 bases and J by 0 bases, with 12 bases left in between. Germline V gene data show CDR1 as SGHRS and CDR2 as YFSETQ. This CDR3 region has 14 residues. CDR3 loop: CATRPSANTGELFF. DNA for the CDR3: TGCGCCACCCGTCCTAGCGCGAACACCGGGGAGCTGTTTTTT.

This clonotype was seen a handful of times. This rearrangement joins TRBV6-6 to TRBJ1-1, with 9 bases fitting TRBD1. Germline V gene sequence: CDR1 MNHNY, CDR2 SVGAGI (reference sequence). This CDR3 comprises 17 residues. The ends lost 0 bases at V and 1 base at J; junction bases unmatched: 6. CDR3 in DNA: TGTGCCAGCAGTTACTCGATCTCGGACAGGGGGAACACTGAAGCTTTCTTT. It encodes CASSYSISDRGNTEAFF.

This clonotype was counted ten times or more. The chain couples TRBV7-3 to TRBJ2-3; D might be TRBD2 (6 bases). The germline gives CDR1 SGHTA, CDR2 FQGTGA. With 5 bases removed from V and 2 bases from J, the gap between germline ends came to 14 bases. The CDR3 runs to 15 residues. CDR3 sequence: CASSPLGGVTDTQYF. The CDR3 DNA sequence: TGTGCCAGCAGCCCCCTGGGCGGGGTCACAGATACGCAGTATTTT.

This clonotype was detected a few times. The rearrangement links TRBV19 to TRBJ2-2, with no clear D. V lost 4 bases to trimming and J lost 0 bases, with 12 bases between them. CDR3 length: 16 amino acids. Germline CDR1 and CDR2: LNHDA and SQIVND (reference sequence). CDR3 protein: CASSTITNTNTGELFF. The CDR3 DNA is TGTGCCAGTAGTACCATTACAAACACGAACACCGGGGAGCTGTTTTTT.

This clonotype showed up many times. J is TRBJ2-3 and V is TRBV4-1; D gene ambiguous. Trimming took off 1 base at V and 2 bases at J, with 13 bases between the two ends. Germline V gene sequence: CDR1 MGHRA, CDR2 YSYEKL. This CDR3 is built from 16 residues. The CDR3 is CASSQGLPHYTDTQYF. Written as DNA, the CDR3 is TGCGCCAGCAGCCAAGGGCTACCCCACTACACAGATACGCAGTATTTT.

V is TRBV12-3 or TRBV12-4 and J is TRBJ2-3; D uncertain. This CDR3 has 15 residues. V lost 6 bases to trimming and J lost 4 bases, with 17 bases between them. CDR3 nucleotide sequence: TGTGCCAGCAGAGGCAGCCCCGAGATCGCAGATACGCAGTATTTT. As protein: CASRGSPEIADTQYF.

In DNA form, the CDR3 reads TGCAGTGCTTCGAAGACAGTGTACCAAGAGACCCAGTACTTC. Translation gives CSASKTVYQETQYF. The chain is built from TRBV20-1 and TRBJ2-5; TRBD1 might be the D (5 bases). Germline-derived CDR1 and CDR2 are DFQATT and SNEGSKA (reference sequence). This CDR3 spans 14 amino acids. Trimming left V 5 bases short and J 0 bases short, with 13 bases between.

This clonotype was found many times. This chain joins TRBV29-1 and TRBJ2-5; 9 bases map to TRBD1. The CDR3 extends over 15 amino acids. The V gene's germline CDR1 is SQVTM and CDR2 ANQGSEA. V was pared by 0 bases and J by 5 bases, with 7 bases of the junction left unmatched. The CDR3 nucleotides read TGCAGCGTTGAAGATGACACAGGGGGCGGCGAGACCCAGTACTTC. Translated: CSVEDDTGGGETQYF.

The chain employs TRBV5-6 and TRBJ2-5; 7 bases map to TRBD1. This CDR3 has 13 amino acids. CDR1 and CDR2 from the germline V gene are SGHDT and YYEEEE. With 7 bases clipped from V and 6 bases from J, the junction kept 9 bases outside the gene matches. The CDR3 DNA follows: TGTGCCAGCCAAAGGGGGCTGATGAAGACCCAGTACTTC. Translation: CASQRGLMKTQYF.

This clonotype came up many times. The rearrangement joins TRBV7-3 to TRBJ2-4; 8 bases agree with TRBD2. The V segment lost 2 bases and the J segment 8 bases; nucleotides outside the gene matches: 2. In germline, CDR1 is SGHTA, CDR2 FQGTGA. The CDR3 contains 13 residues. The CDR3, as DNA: TGTGCCAGCAGCTTAGGGCGGGGGGACATTCAGTACTTC. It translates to CASSLGRGDIQYF.

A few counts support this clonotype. The CDR3 bases are TGCGCCAGCAGCTTATCCGGGACACCTCAAGAGACCCAGTACTTC. It translates to CASSLSGTPQETQYF. This chain uses TRBV5-1 with TRBJ2-5; the D gene is possibly TRBD1 (6 bases). The germline V and J ends were trimmed by 2 bases and 2 bases, with 13 bases remaining between them. CDR3 length: 15 residues. Germline V gene lookup returns CDR1 SGHRS and CDR2 YFSETQ.

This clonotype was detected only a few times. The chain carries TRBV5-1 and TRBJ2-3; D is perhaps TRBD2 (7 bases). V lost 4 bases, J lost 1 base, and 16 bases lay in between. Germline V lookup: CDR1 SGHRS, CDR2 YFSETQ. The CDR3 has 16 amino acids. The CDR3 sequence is CASSRPGGLGTDTQYF. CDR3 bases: TGCGCCAGCAGCCGCCCCGGGGGGCTGGGCACAGATACGCAGTATTTT. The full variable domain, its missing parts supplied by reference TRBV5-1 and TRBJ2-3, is KAGVTQTPRYLIKTRGQQVTLSCSPISGHRSVSWYQQTPGQGLQFLFEYFSETQRNKGNFPGRFSGRQFSNSRSEMNVSTLELGDSALYLCASSRPGGLGTDTQYFGPGTRLTVL.

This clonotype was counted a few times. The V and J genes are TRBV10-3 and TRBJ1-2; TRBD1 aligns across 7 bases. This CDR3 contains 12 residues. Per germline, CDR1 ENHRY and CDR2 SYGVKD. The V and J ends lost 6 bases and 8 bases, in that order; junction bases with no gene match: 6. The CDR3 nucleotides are TGTGCCATCAGACCGACAGGGCAGGGCTACACCTTC. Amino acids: CAIRPTGQGYTF.

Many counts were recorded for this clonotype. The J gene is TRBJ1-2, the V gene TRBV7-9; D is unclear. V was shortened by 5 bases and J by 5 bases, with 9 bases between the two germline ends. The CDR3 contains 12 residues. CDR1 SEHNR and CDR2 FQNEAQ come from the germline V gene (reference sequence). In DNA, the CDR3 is TGTGCCAGCAGCGAACAAGTTTATGGCTACACCTTC. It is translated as CASSEQVYGYTF.